Sequencing of this T cell receptor beta chain was carried out in a study of tumor and adjacent non-tumor tissue in lung cancer. The overall study: Stage I to III disease affected roughly 10 men and roughly five women aged roughly 30 to 76. Findings and limits, study-wide: Compared with tumor, normal lung showed significantly lower TCR diversity.

This sample's RNA came from whole unsorted tissue. Distant lung tissue was collected more than 3 cm away from the tumor edge. TCRbeta libraries were built with three rounds of nested PCR, modified from ARM-PCR. TCRdb reprocessed the multiplex PCR reads with MiXCR, giving one entry per CDR3 protein. There are 75,000 to 90,000 distinct CDR3 sequences in the sample; 75% to 85% occur only once, and 20% to 25% lies in the top ten. The V gene's germline CDR1 is DFQATT and CDR2 SNEGSKA (reference sequence). The CDR3 runs to 12 residues. Only one count was recorded for this clonotype. Antigen specificity is unknown. A junction boundary mismatches the germline segment, possibly from a read error.

The sequence was collected from a woman aged 45-60 years with non-small cell lung cancer. The sequenced material came from distant non-tumor lung tissue. The gene calls are TRBV20-1 and TRBJ2-2, with D perhaps TRBD2 (5 bases). The CDR3, as DNA: TGCAATGCTACGGGGTACAGCGGGGAGCTGTTTTTT. Protein sequence: CNATGYSGELFF.